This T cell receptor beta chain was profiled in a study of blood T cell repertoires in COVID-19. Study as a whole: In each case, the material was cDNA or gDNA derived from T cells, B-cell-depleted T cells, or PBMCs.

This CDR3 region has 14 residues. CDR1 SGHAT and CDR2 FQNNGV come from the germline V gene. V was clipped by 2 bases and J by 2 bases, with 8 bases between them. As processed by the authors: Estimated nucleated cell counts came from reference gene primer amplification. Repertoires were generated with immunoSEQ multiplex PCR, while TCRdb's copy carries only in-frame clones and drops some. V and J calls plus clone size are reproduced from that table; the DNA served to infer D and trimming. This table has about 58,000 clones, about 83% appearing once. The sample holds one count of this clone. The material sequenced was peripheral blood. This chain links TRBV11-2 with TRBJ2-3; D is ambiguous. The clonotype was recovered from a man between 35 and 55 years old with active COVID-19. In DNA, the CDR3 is TGTGCCAGCAGCTTATCCCACAACACAGATACGCAGTATTTT. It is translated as CASSLSHNTDTQYF.